Listed below are T cell receptor beta chains from one sample, sequenced in a study of early T cells in non-severe SARS-CoV-2 infection. TCRdb processed the 5' RACE reads anew with MiXCR; each CDR3 protein has one entry. The table has some 80,000 distinct CDR3 sequences, over 9.5% seen once. Sequencing used whole blood. These receptors were taken from an adult who was a healthcare worker with PCR-confirmed SARS-CoV-2 infection or an uninfected control (not recorded which). The CDR3 runs from the conserved cysteine through the conserved F or W. A D gene is named only where the DNA matches it firmly. Clone size is given for some rows only: seen once, a few or many times, or a class if the clone is expanded.

v_gene: TRBV20-1; abundance: few; d_gene: -; j_gene: TRBJ1-4; CDR3nt: TGCAGTGCTGCGGCGGGTGCAACTAATGAAAAACTGTTTTTT; CDR3aa: CSAAAGATNEKLFF
v_gene: TRBV19; abundance: many; d_gene: TRBD2; j_gene: TRBJ2-2; CDR3nt: TGTGCCAGTAGTATAACCGAGGGACTAGCGGGAGGGCCGGAAACCGGGGAGCTGTTTTTT; CDR3aa: CASSITEGLAGGPETGELFF
v_gene: TRBV12-3/TRBV12-4; abundance: few; d_gene: -; j_gene: TRBJ2-2; CDR3nt: TGTGCCAGCGGAAAGAACACCGGGGAGCTGTTTTTT; CDR3aa: CASGKNTGELFF
v_gene: TRBV4-2; abundance: many; d_gene: -; j_gene: TRBJ1-2; CDR3nt: TGTGCCAGCAGCCAAGATCAGGGTGGGGGGCGTAACTATGGCTACACCTTC; CDR3aa: CASSQDQGGGRNYGYTF
v_gene: TRBV29-1; abundance: many; d_gene: TRBD2; j_gene: TRBJ2-3; CDR3nt: TGCAGCGTTGATCGGGAAGCGGGAGGGCCGGGAGATACGCAGTATTTT; CDR3aa: CSVDREAGGPGDTQYF
v_gene: TRBV2; abundance: many; d_gene: -; j_gene: TRBJ2-7; CDR3nt: TGTGCCAGCAACTCAAATGGGGTAGAGTACGAGCAGTACTTC; CDR3aa: CASNSNGVEYEQYF
v_gene: TRBV28; abundance: few; d_gene: -; j_gene: TRBJ1-1; CDR3nt: TGTGCCAGCAACCACGGACGTCGATGGGCTGAAGCTTTCTTT; CDR3aa: CASNHGRRWAEAFF
v_gene: TRBV5-1; abundance: few; d_gene: -; j_gene: TRBJ2-2; CDR3nt: TGCGCCAGCAAGGAAGCGGTCACCGGGGAGCTGTTTTTT; CDR3aa: CASKEAVTGELFF
v_gene: TRBV20-1; abundance: many; d_gene: TRBD1; j_gene: TRBJ1-4; CDR3nt: TGCAGTGCCCTGACAGGGGGCGGTGAAAAACTGTTTTTT; CDR3aa: CSALTGGGEKLFF
v_gene: TRBV5-1; abundance: -; d_gene: -; j_gene: TRBJ2-5; CDR3nt: TGCGCCAGCAGTATCGCGGGGGCGGGGCAAGAGACCCAGTACTTC; CDR3aa: CASSIAGAGQETQYF
v_gene: TRBV20-1; abundance: many; d_gene: TRBD1; j_gene: TRBJ1-2; CDR3nt: TGCAGTGCTAACCGGGACAGGGGAGTCGGGGGCTACACCTTC; CDR3aa: CSANRDRGVGGYTF
v_gene: TRBV7-6; abundance: -; d_gene: -; j_gene: TRBJ2-1; CDR3nt: TGTGCCAGCAGCTTAGGGGCAGGGGAGGATGAGCAGTTCTTC; CDR3aa: CASSLGAGEDEQFF
v_gene: TRBV7-2; abundance: -; d_gene: -; j_gene: TRBJ2-1; CDR3nt: TGTGCCAGCAGCTTCAGTTTGAACAATGAGCAGTTCTTC; CDR3aa: CASSFSLNNEQFF
v_gene: TRBV15; abundance: -; d_gene: -; j_gene: TRBJ2-1; CDR3nt: TGTGCCACCAGCAGAGAGGGTTCTTTCGATGAGCAGTTCTTC; CDR3aa: CATSREGSFDEQFF
v_gene: TRBV7-8; abundance: many; d_gene: TRBD2; j_gene: TRBJ2-1; CDR3nt: TGTGCCAGCAGCGCTGGACTAGCGGAGCAGTTCTTC; CDR3aa: CASSAGLAEQFF
v_gene: TRBV6-5; abundance: many; d_gene: TRBD1; j_gene: TRBJ2-3; CDR3nt: TGTGCCAGCACCCCGGGACAGTATACAGATACGCAGTATTTT; CDR3aa: CASTPGQYTDTQYF
v_gene: TRBV11-3; abundance: many; d_gene: -; j_gene: TRBJ2-1; CDR3nt: TGTGCCAGCAGCTTCAGGAGGGACCTGGACAATGAGCAGTTCTTC; CDR3aa: CASSFRRDLDNEQFF
v_gene: TRBV20-1; abundance: many; d_gene: TRBD2; j_gene: TRBJ2-7; CDR3nt: TGCAGTGCTAGAGATCTAACTAGCGGTTCCTACGAGCAGTACTTC; CDR3aa: CSARDLTSGSYEQYF
v_gene: TRBV28; abundance: -; d_gene: -; j_gene: TRBJ2-3; CDR3nt: TGTGCCAGCAGTTTCCGGCAGAGGACGCAGTATTTT; CDR3aa: CASSFRQRTQYF
v_gene: TRBV5-4; abundance: -; d_gene: TRBD1; j_gene: TRBJ2-6; CDR3nt: TGTGCCAGCGGCGTCAACAGGGGGCGTGGGGCCAACGTCCTGACTTTC; CDR3aa: CASGVNRGRGANVLTF
v_gene: TRBV28; abundance: many; d_gene: -; j_gene: TRBJ1-2; CDR3nt: TGTGCCAGCTCTACAGGGAGGGGTGAGGGCTACACCTTC; CDR3aa: CASSTGRGEGYTF
v_gene: TRBV30; abundance: many; d_gene: -; j_gene: TRBJ2-3; CDR3nt: TGTGCCTGGAGTGTACGGAGCACAGATACGCAGTATTTT; CDR3aa: CAWSVRSTDTQYF
v_gene: TRBV3-1; abundance: -; d_gene: -; j_gene: TRBJ2-3; CDR3nt: TGTGCCAGCAGCCAAGATCGGGCGGGGGCCCCTAGCACAGATACGCAGTATTTT; CDR3aa: CASSQDRAGAPSTDTQYF
v_gene: TRBV6-5; abundance: few; d_gene: -; j_gene: TRBJ2-5; CDR3nt: TGTGCCTCCCGACTTCGGGGGTGGGAGACCCAGTACTTC; CDR3aa: CASRLRGWETQYF
v_gene: TRBV28; abundance: few; d_gene: -; j_gene: TRBJ2-7; CDR3nt: TGTGCCAGCAGTTTGGTCGTCAGGACATCCGAGCAGTACTTC; CDR3aa: CASSLVVRTSEQYF
v_gene: TRBV7-9; abundance: -; d_gene: TRBD1; j_gene: TRBJ1-4; CDR3nt: TGTGCCAGCAGCTCCCGGGACAGGGGATACACTAATGAAAAACTGTTTTTT; CDR3aa: CASSSRDRGYTNEKLFF
v_gene: TRBV20-1; abundance: -; d_gene: TRBD2; j_gene: TRBJ2-1; CDR3nt: TGCAGTGCTGAAAAGGGACTACCTGCCAATGAGCAGTTCTTC; CDR3aa: CSAEKGLPANEQFF